This T cell receptor (beta chain) was identified during a study of T cells in narcolepsy. Regarding the study as a whole: HCRT-specific and TRIB2-specific autoreactive clonotypes appeared among same-patient CSF and blood CD4+ clonotypes.

Details on this clone: The antigen is undetermined.

Libraries were prepared by immunoSEQ multiplex PCR; TCRdb keeps only in-frame clonotypes and omits some of them. The table has around 31,000 clones, around 86% seen once. The V gene's germline CDR1 is MNHNY and CDR2 SVGAGI (reference sequence). V gave up 6 bases and J gave up 5 bases; unmatched junction bases: 6. CDR3 length: 13 amino acids. The chain is built from TRBV6-6 and TRBJ1-2; 7 bases are a match to TRBD1. The sample was CD45RA- memory CD4+ T cells from PBMCs. The receptor comes from a human donor with narcolepsy. This CDR3 reads CASRLRTGYGYTF. In DNA form, the CDR3 reads TGTGCCAGCAGACTACGGACAGGATATGGCTACACCTTC.